This T cell receptor beta chain appears in the sequencing data of a study of CD8 T cells in ankylosing spondylitis. Regarding the study as a whole: In reactive arthritis synovial fluid and blood, some motif variants had been reported before. Significant enrichment of disease-linked clones was reported in matched ankylosing spondylitis synovial fluid. Characteristic of ankylosing spondylitis blood, it appeared, was a TCR beta motif comprising several highly homologous variants.

This clonotype was seen only a few times. Its antigen is still unknown. The CDR3 spans 12 residues. Per the germline V gene, CDR1 is MDHEN and CDR2 is SYDVKM. The V end was cut by 4 bases, the J end by 3 bases, with 4 bases between. Using quantitative 5'-RACE with molecular barcodes, the authors made TCR beta libraries. TCRdb reanalysed the 5' RACE reads using MiXCR and keeps one entry per CDR3 protein. In the table there are 190,000 or so distinct CDR3 sequences, 9.5% to 15% of which are singletons. The sequenced sample was blood, either unsorted or a sorted T cell fraction (not recorded which). The chain joins TRBV28 to TRBJ1-5; D is unresolved. The sequence was collected from a male donor with ankylosing spondylitis or in good health (not recorded which). The CDR3 DNA reads TGTGCCAGCAGTTCAGACAATCAGCCCCAGCATTTT. Residues: CASSSDNQPQHF.